A selection of T cell receptor beta chains follows, all from one sample in a study of blood T cell repertoires in COVID-19. This table comes from immunoSEQ multiplex PCR, and its TCRdb copy is limited to in-frame clones, with some not included. Among approximately 210,000 clones listed, around nine tenths were seen once. The material sequenced was PBMCs or T cells enriched from blood (not recorded which). These receptors came from a woman aged 45-59 years with acute COVID-19. The CDR3 runs from the conserved cysteine through the conserved F or W. The D gene is left open where the match is weak. Size is omitted from some rows. Given values are once, few, many or a class for expanded clones.

15,TRBJ2-7,TRBD2,TRBV6-5,-,TGTGCCAGCAGTTTGGGGCCGGGAGGCTCCTACGAGCAGTACTTC,CASSLGPGGSYEQYF
16,TRBJ2-6,TRBD1,TRBV11-3,-,TGTGCCAGCAGCCCGGGACAGGGGGCTGGGGCCAACGTCCTGACTTTC,CASSPGQGAGANVLTF
15,TRBJ1-5,-,TRBV21-1,-,TGTGCCAGCAGCAAAAGGGGGCCGGGAGCCCAGCCCCAGCATTTT,CASSKRGPGAQPQHF
16,TRBJ2-2,-,TRBV7-9,-,TGTGCCAGCAGCCCCTCCCGAGGGATAATCTCCGGGGAGCTGTTTTTT,CASSPSRGIISGELFF
18,TRBJ1-6,TRBD1,TRBV28,-,TGTGCCAGCAGTTTTCCAGGGGGCGCCCTTGTGGATAATTCACCCCTCCACTTT,CASSFPGGALVDNSPLHF
15,TRBJ2-7,TRBD1,TRBV7-2,-,TGTGCCAGCAGCCGGGGGGGACAGGGGTCCTACGAGCAGTACTTC,CASSRGGQGSYEQYF
11,TRBJ2-1,-,TRBV3-1/TRBV3-2,-,TGTGCCACAAGAACCGGTAATGAGCAGTTCTTC,CATRTGNEQFF
16,TRBJ2-1,TRBD2,TRBV3-1/TRBV3-2,-,TGTGCCAGCAGCCAAGTTTGGACTAGCGGGATCCATGAGCAGTTCTTC,CASSQVWTSGIHEQFF
14,TRBJ2-1,-,TRBV6-5,once,TGTGCCAGCTACTGGGCGGGACGAGGCAATGAGCAGTTCTTC,CASYWAGRGNEQFF
16,TRBJ2-7,TRBD2,TRBV18,-,TGTGCCAGCTCACCATTGATCGGCGGGAGCACCTACGAGCAGTACTTC,CASSPLIGGSTYEQYF
14,TRBJ1-5,TRBD1,TRBV28,-,TGTGCCAGCAGTTTGACAGGGTGGGGAAAGCCCCAGCATTTT,CASSLTGWGKPQHF
15,TRBJ2-5,TRBD1,TRBV6-5,-,TGTGCCAGCAGCCTGACAGGGGGCCGTCGAGAGACCCAGTACTTC,CASSLTGGRRETQYF
11,TRBJ2-7,-,TRBV11-2,-,TGTGCCAGCAGCTTAGCGGGGGAGCAGTACTTC,CASSLAGEQYF
14,TRBJ1-1,-,TRBV29-1,-,TGCAGCGTCCTAGGGGCCTTGGGGAACACTGAAGCTTTCTTT,CSVLGALGNTEAFF
15,TRBJ2-7,TRBD2,TRBV6-5,-,TGTGCCAGCAGCCGATCTAGCGGGTCCTCCTACGAGCAGTACTTC,CASSRSSGSSYEQYF